The 18 T cell receptor beta chains below come from one sample, sequenced in a study of CD4 T cells in relation to SARS-CoV-2 and coronaviruses. CD4+ T cells from unexposed donors were obtained before the COVID-19 pandemic (2011-2018). CD4+ T cells were isolated from the cells after 10 days of culture. Assay: immunoSEQ multiplex PCR; the TCRdb copy retains only in-frame clones and omits some. The sample has approximately 20,000 clones; approximately 84% are singletons. No antigen has been assigned to these receptors. Sequenced input: CD4+ T cells from PBMCs, cultured in vitro. These receptors originate from a human donor in good health.

This sequence joins TRBV5-1 and TRBJ2-1; D may be TRBD1 or TRBD2 (5 bases each). The CDR3 has 15 residues. Germline CDR1 and CDR2: SGHRS and YFSETQ. V was trimmed by 2 bases and J by 6 bases, leaving 15 bases between them. The CDR3 loop reads CASSFDGPGGNEQFF. The CDR3 nucleotides are TGCGCCAGCAGCTTCGACGGGCCTGGGGGCAATGAGCAGTTCTTC.

The count of this clone is one. J is TRBJ1-6 and V is TRBV25-1; 9 nucleotides line up with TRBD1. Germline loops: CDR1 MGHDK, CDR2 SYGVNS. The V and J ends lost 7 bases and 10 bases, in that order; junction bases with no gene match: 8. The CDR3 extends over 14 amino acids. CDR3 protein: CASTPGTGWSPLHF. Written as DNA, the CDR3 is TGTGCCAGCACTCCAGGGACAGGGTGGTCACCCCTCCACTTT.

The chain is built from TRBV11-3 and TRBJ2-7; perhaps TRBD1 as D (6 bases). CDR3 length: 14 amino acids. Germline V gene lookup returns CDR1 SGHNT and CDR2 YENEEA. Trimming pared 5 bases from V and 0 bases from J, leaving 11 bases between. The CDR3 loop is CASSPTGNSYEQYF. The CDR3 DNA reads TGTGCCAGCAGCCCGACAGGAAACTCCTACGAGCAGTACTTC.

The chain recombines TRBV10-1 with TRBJ2-7; 8 nucleotides match TRBD2. The CDR3 totals 15 residues. CDR1 WNHNN and CDR2 SYGVQD come from the germline V gene (reference sequence). Unmatched junction bases numbered 3, after V lost 2 bases and J lost 0 bases. CDR3 loop: CASSEILAGSYEQYF. In DNA, the CDR3 is TGCGCCAGCAGTGAGATTCTAGCGGGCTCCTACGAGCAGTACTTC.

V and J are TRBV11-2 and TRBJ2-7; D might be TRBD1 or TRBD2, each matching 5 bases. CDR3 length equals 15 residues. Germline V gives CDR1 SGHAT, CDR2 FQNNGV. Trimming pared 5 bases from V and 6 bases from J, leaving 20 bases between. The CDR3 DNA is TGTGCCAGCAGCCCTGTTTTTGGGTCGGGGCTCGAGCAGTACTTC. The encoded protein is CASSPVFGSGLEQYF.

This sequence joins TRBV30 and TRBJ1-6, with TRBD1 as a possible D gene (6 bases). The germline gives CDR1 GTSNPN, CDR2 SVGIG (reference sequence). V was clipped by 3 bases and J by 10 bases, with 22 bases between them. The CDR3 loop spans 16 amino acids. The CDR3 loop reads CAWRLRGPGETSPLHF. CDR3 DNA sequence: TGTGCCTGGAGGTTACGGGGGCCAGGGGAGACCTCACCCCTCCACTTT.

The chain joins TRBV7-9 to TRBJ1-4; D remains unclear. Trimming took off 4 bases at V and 4 bases at J, with 13 bases between the two ends. The CDR3 is 15 amino acids. Per germline, CDR1 SEHNR and CDR2 FQNEAQ (reference sequence). The CDR3 loop is CASSYAPDGNEKLFF. The DNA for the CDR3 is TGTGCCAGCAGCTATGCCCCGGACGGTAATGAAAAACTGTTTTTT.

With respect to this clone: Other DNA sequences within the sample encode an identical CDR3. This chain connects TRBV7-8 to TRBJ2-7, with TRBD2 identical over 8 bases. There are 15 residues in the CDR3. Germline V gene data show CDR1 as SGHVS and CDR2 as FQNEAQ. J was trimmed by 0 bases and V by 5 bases; bases with no gene match: 6. The CDR3 sequence: CASSPLAVSSYEQYF. In DNA form, the CDR3 reads TGTGCCAGCAGCCCACTAGCGGTAAGCTCCTACGAGCAGTACTTC.

The rearrangement joins TRBV6-5 to TRBJ2-4; tentatively, D is TRBD1 or TRBD2 (5 bases each). V was shortened by 7 bases and J by 5 bases, with 15 bases between the two germline ends. The germline CDR1 and CDR2 sequences are MNHEY and SVGAGI. There are 14 residues in the CDR3. CDR3 sequence: CASNLFGAQNIQYF. CDR3 nucleotide sequence: TGTGCCAGCAACTTGTTCGGGGCACAAAACATTCAGTACTTC.

The chain links TRBV4-2 to TRBJ2-1; 8 nucleotides agree with TRBD2. Germline V lookup: CDR1 LGHNA, CDR2 YNFKEQ. Trimming at V came to 4 bases and at J to 5 bases, leaving 7 bases not matched to a gene. The CDR3 is made up of 15 amino acids. DNA for the CDR3: TGTGCCAGCAGCCTCCGGGAGGGGGGAAACAATGAGCAGTTCTTC. Residues: CASSLREGGNNEQFF.

The rearrangement uses TRBV27 and TRBJ2-7; no definite D call. CDR1 and CDR2 from the germline V gene are MNHEY and SMNVEV (reference sequence). CDR3 size: 13 residues. The germline V and J ends were trimmed by 6 bases and 2 bases, with 11 bases remaining between them. The CDR3 spells CASSRSGAYEQYF. In DNA, the CDR3 is TGTGCCAGCAGCCGCTCAGGAGCCTACGAGCAGTACTTC.

V usage is TRBV9 and J usage is TRBJ1-5; 7 positions agree with TRBD1. The V gene's germline CDR1 is SGDLS and CDR2 YYNGEE. The CDR3 has 16 amino acids. V gave up 3 bases and J gave up 0 bases; unmatched junction bases: 6. The chain's CDR3 is CASSGGTAYSNQPQHF. CDR3 nucleotide sequence: TGTGCCAGCAGCGGAGGGACAGCGTATAGCAATCAGCCCCAGCATTTT.

The rearrangement joins TRBV7-9 to TRBJ2-5; 10 positions match TRBD2. The CDR3 loop spans 19 amino acids. With 2 bases clipped from V and 5 bases from J, the junction kept 17 bases outside the gene matches. Germline CDR1 reads SEHNR; CDR2 reads FQNEAQ (reference sequence). This CDR3 is CASSLLLRFEREGEETQYF. CDR3 DNA sequence: TGTGCCAGCAGCTTACTGTTGCGGTTTGAGCGGGAGGGGGAGGAGACCCAGTACTTC.

This clone occurred a few times. The chain recombines TRBV5-1 with TRBJ2-7; maybe TRBD2 (6 bases). This CDR3 comprises 14 residues. Trimming cost V 4 bases and J 1 base, with 12 bases left between them. Germline V lookup: CDR1 SGHRS, CDR2 YFSETQ. The CDR3 spells CASSVQGGSYEQYF. For the CDR3, the DNA is TGCGCCAGCAGCGTCCAGGGAGGTTCCTACGAGCAGTACTTC.

This rearrangement joins TRBV13 to TRBJ2-2, with D possibly TRBD1 on 6 matching bases. Deletions cut 5 bases from V and 4 bases from J, with 20 bases between. CDR3 length equals 17 residues. CDR1 and CDR2 (germline): PRHDT, FYEKMQ (reference sequence). The CDR3 is CASSPRDITGGTGELFF. The CDR3 DNA sequence: TGTGCCAGCAGCCCCCGGGACATAACGGGTGGCACCGGGGAGCTGTTTTTT. Supplemented by reference TRBV13 and TRBJ2-2, the full variable domain reads AAGVIQSPRHLIKEKRETATLKCYPIPRHDTVYWYQQGPGQDPQFLISFYEKMQSDKGSIPDRFSAQQFSDYHSELNMSSLELGDSALYFCASSPRDITGGTGELFFGEGSRLTVL.

The gene calls are TRBV30 and TRBJ1-1, with D tentatively TRBD1 (5 bases). The CDR3 has 13 residues. Trimming removed 3 bases from V and 3 bases from J, with 11 bases in between. Germline CDR1 is GTSNPN and CDR2 is SVGIG (reference sequence). CDR3 region: CAWSVGGDTEAFF. For the CDR3, the DNA is TGTGCCTGGAGCGTCGGAGGGGACACTGAAGCTTTCTTT.

The rearrangement uses TRBV10-1 and TRBJ1-2; D unresolved. This CDR3 contains 13 residues. The germline CDR1 and CDR2 sequences are WNHNN and SYGVQD (reference sequence). V was trimmed by 3 bases and J by 5 bases, leaving 10 bases between them. CDR3 coding DNA: TGCGCCAGCAGTGAAGGTCTACGGTATGGCTACACCTTC. Translation: CASSEGLRYGYTF.

In its sample, this clone was seen a few times. The V and J genes are TRBV10-1 and TRBJ2-7, with TRBD2 identical over 8 bases. J lost 6 bases, V lost 5 bases, and 9 bases had no gene match. Per the germline V gene, CDR1 is WNHNN and CDR2 is SYGVQD (reference sequence). The CDR3 runs to 14 residues. The CDR3 here is CASSPLAGGREQYF. The CDR3 DNA follows: TGCGCCAGCAGTCCGCTTGCGGGGGGCCGCGAGCAGTACTTC.